Sequencing of this T cell receptor beta chain was carried out in a study of T cell repertoires in cytomegalovirus infection (dated by TCRdb to about 2019). Concerning the study at large: The HLA type of each donor mattered for the analysis, because public TCR beta signatures pointed to carriage of CMV infection along with the matching HLA type. Study-wide conclusions, independent of this receptor: In the ex vivo response, HLA-C-restricted CMV-specific TCR beta clonotypes were dominant, and in two of eight donors the single most frequent clonotype came from this HLA-C-restricted group. Cumulative frequency of public TCR beta family members discriminated carriers of CMV infection plus the relevant HLA type in this cohort and an independent roughly 340-donor cohort.

About this clonotype itself: Its antigen specificity is not known. Per-nucleotide qualities are absent, and no much larger clonotype sits a single base away.

The sample was run on an Illumina HiSeq 1500. In-frame beta chains were kept once TCRdb had trimmed the public reads at Q25 with fastp and called clones with MiXCR. Here each entry gathers all rows of one CDR3 protein and keeps the most common genes and DNA. The sample contains 170,000 or so distinct CDR3 sequences, roughly a sixth of them found a single time. 25% of the sample is in the top ten clones. At the junction V is shortened by 6 bases and J by 7 bases, with 11 bases in between. Including the terminal cysteine and phenylalanine, the CDR3 comprises 12 residues. The retained sequence is limited to the CDR3, 36 bases, with the frame set at the first base. For CDR1 and CDR2, the germline V gene lists MNHEY and SVGEGT.

Recombination linked TRBV6-2 or TRBV6-3 to TRBJ2-3; TRBD1 is possibly the D segment (6 matching bases). This TCR was recovered from a human donor in good health (CMV status not recorded). Some clones in this sample may be carry-over from other donors' samples. The sequenced material came from CD8+ T cells from PBMCs. The DNA sequence reads TGTGCCAGCAGGGGGGCCCAATATACGCAGTATTTT. Translated, it reads CASRGAQYTQYF.